This T cell receptor beta chain is from a study of radiotherapy plus CTLA-4 blockade in lung cancer. Background on the study: Overall, around 19% of patients showed an objective response, while about 31% attained disease control.

Using immunoSEQ multiplex PCR, the repertoire was profiled, and TCRdb retains in-frame clones only, with some absent. The sample has around 91,000 clones, about 91% seen once. The CDR3 covers 14 residues. Trimming cost V 3 bases and J 1 base, with 9 bases left between them. Germline-derived CDR1 and CDR2 are SNHLY and FYNNEI. Study-level results: Some TCR clones had been derived from tumors. These clones expanded in peripheral blood after radiotherapy plus ipilimumab. Reports identified early blood T cell clone dynamics, with interferon-beta, as the best response predictor.

Of note for this clone: Its antigen remains unidentified.

The sample in question was peripheral blood, obtained from a patient treated with radiotherapy plus ipilimumab. The sequence derives from a human donor with non-small cell lung cancer that progressed on radiotherapy plus ipilimumab. J is TRBJ2-5 and V is TRBV2; D call uncertain. CDR3 in DNA: TGTGCCAGCAGTGATTTGGTGATCCAAGAGACCCAGTACTTC. It specifies CASSDLVIQETQYF. The full variable domain, completed using reference TRBV2 and TRBJ2-5, is EPEVTQTPSHQVTQMGQEVILRCVPISNHLYFYWYRQILGQKVEFLVSFYNNEISEKSEIFDDQFSVERPDGSNFTLKIRSTKLEDSAMYFCASSDLVIQETQYFGPGTRLLVL.